This T cell receptor (beta chain) was profiled in a study of T cell repertoires in cytomegalovirus infection. MiXCR, applied by TCRdb to the reads, yields one record per CDR3 protein. The table has 250,000 or so distinct CDR3 sequences, around 15% seen once. V gave up 0 bases and J gave up 2 bases, with 7 bases separating them. This CDR3 comprises 15 residues. Germline lookup yields CDR1 MNHEY and CDR2 SVGEGT. This clonotype was seen more than once but under ten times. The chain couples TRBV6-2 or TRBV6-3 to TRBJ1-4; tentatively, D is TRBD1 (5 bases). This TCR came from a human donor in good health (CMV status not recorded). Some clones in this sample may be carry-over from other donors' samples. The sample consisted of CD8+ T cells from PBMCs. CDR3 sequence (DNA): TGTGCCAGCAGTTACTCGGGGGATACTAATGAAAAACTGTTTTTT. Protein sequence: CASSYSGDTNEKLFF.